The next 16 T cell receptor beta chains were all read from a single sample in a study of blood T cell repertoires in COVID-19. Generated by immunoSEQ multiplex PCR, the TCRdb table keeps only in-frame clones and is missing some. The sample contains a few hundred thousand clones, around 85% of which appear only once. Material for sequencing was peripheral blood. The receptors derive from a woman younger than 35 with acute or convalescent COVID-19.

The V call is TRBV9, the J call TRBJ2-7; TRBD2 is a possible D gene (5 bases). Germline CDR1 SGDLS, CDR2 YYNGEE. The CDR3 extends over 14 amino acids. The germline V and J ends were trimmed by 2 bases and 5 bases, with 14 bases remaining between them. This chain's CDR3 is CASSVEGEKDEQYF. Here the CDR3 DNA reads TGTGCCAGCAGCGTCGAGGGAGAGAAGGACGAGCAGTACTTC.

Comments on this clone: Other nucleotide sequences from this sample produce the same CDR3. The J gene is TRBJ1-3, the V gene TRBV9; D uncertain. V was trimmed by 0 bases and J by 1 base, leaving 5 bases between them. The CDR3 covers 14 residues. Germline V CDR1 and CDR2: SGDLS, YYNGEE. In DNA, the CDR3 is TGTGCCAGCAGCGTAGACGGTTCTGGAAACACCATATATTTT. Its protein is CASSVDGSGNTIYF.

The chain uses TRBV27 and TRBJ2-5; possible D gene TRBD2, 6 bases. The CDR3 covers 14 residues. Trimming removed 2 bases at V and 2 bases at J, with 9 bases between. Germline V CDR1 and CDR2: MNHEY, SMNVEV (reference sequence). CDR3 loop: CASSLIGGQETQYF. The CDR3 coding sequence is TGTGCCAGCAGTTTAATTGGGGGGCAAGAGACCCAGTACTTC.

This clone was seen a single time. The chain carries TRBV2 and TRBJ2-7, with D perhaps TRBD1 (5 bases). The CDR3 consists of 13 residues. The V end was cut by 2 bases, the J end by 5 bases, with 10 bases between. Germline values: CDR1 SNHLY, CDR2 FYNNEI. CDR3 region: CASSEPTGDEQYF. The CDR3 nucleotides read TGTGCCAGCAGTGAACCCACAGGCGACGAGCAGTACTTC.

V gene TRBV9 combines with J gene TRBJ1-3, with D uncertain. The V gene lost 0 bases and the J gene lost 4 bases, with 20 bases spanning the gap. CDR1 is SGDLS and CDR2 is YYNGEE in the germline V gene. The CDR3 sequence is 18 residues long. CDR3 region: CASSVDPGTPPAGNTIYF. As DNA, the CDR3 is TGTGCCAGCAGCGTAGATCCGGGAACCCCCCCGGCAGGAAACACCATATATTTT.

The gene calls are TRBV4-1 and TRBJ1-5, with no clear D. Germline CDR1 reads MGHRA; CDR2 reads YSYEKL. The length of the CDR3 is 16 residues. Trimming shortened V by 0 bases and J by 3 bases, and 12 bases separated the two germline ends. CDR3 amino acids: CASSQDLRLFNQPQHF. CDR3 sequence (DNA): TGCGCCAGCAGCCAAGATCTGCGGCTGTTCAATCAGCCCCAGCATTTT.

This chain uses TRBV5-8 with TRBJ1-1, with 7 nucleotides matching TRBD1. V shed 2 bases and J 1 base; nucleotides not matched to a gene: 2. This CDR3 contains 14 residues. Germline V lookup: CDR1 SGHTS, CDR2 YDEGEE. The CDR3 spells CASSFRGSNTEAFF. In DNA form, the CDR3 reads TGTGCCAGCAGCTTCAGGGGGTCGAACACTGAAGCTTTCTTT.

The chain joins TRBV27 to TRBJ1-5; the D is unclear. The CDR3 contains 16 residues. Looked up from germline, CDR1 is MNHEY and CDR2 is SMNVEV (reference sequence). Trimming removed 7 bases at V and 1 base at J, with 17 bases between. CDR3 loop: CASNPRWGESNQPQHF. The CDR3 nucleotides read TGTGCCAGCAACCCAAGGTGGGGAGAGAGCAATCAGCCCCAGCATTTT.

The chain joins TRBV6-1 to TRBJ2-5; D is uncertain. Trimming cost V 0 bases and J 0 bases, with 5 bases left between them. Germline-derived CDR1 and CDR2 are MNHNS and SASEGT. This CDR3 has 14 residues. The CDR3 spells CASSEAAYQETQYF. In DNA form, the CDR3 reads TGTGCCAGCAGTGAAGCGGCTTACCAAGAGACCCAGTACTTC.

The chain carries TRBV5-4 and TRBJ1-1; possible D gene TRBD1, 5 bases. The germline V gene encodes CDR1 SGHNT and CDR2 YYREEE (reference sequence). This CDR3 is 17 amino acids long. Trimming took off 4 bases at V and 0 bases at J, with 19 bases between the two ends. The CDR3 loop reads CASSRLGRAIMNTEAFF. In DNA, the CDR3 is TGTGCCAGCAGCCGCCTGGGCAGGGCGATTATGAACACTGAAGCTTTCTTT. Supplemented by reference TRBV5-4 and TRBJ1-1, the full variable domain reads ETGVTQSPTHLIKTRGQQVTLRCSSQSGHNTVSWYQQALGQGPQFIFQYYREEENGRGNFPPRFSGLQFPNYSSELNVNALELDDSALYLCASSRLGRAIMNTEAFFGQGTRLTVV.

The count of this clone is one. The chain uses TRBV28 and TRBJ1-5; TRBD1 agrees at 9 bases. Losses at the gene ends were 2 bases for V and 5 bases for J; bases not matched to a gene: 4. This CDR3 comprises 15 residues. The V gene's germline CDR1 is MDHEN and CDR2 SYDVKM. CDR3 protein: CASSLGQGTYQPQHF. DNA for the CDR3: TGTGCCAGCAGTTTAGGACAGGGGACATATCAGCCCCAGCATTTT.

V gene TRBV6-5 combines with J gene TRBJ1-1; D is perhaps TRBD1 (6 bases). The germline gives CDR1 MNHEY, CDR2 SVGAGI. Trimming shortened V by 4 bases and J by 4 bases, and 16 bases separated the two germline ends. The CDR3 runs to 15 residues. CDR3 coding DNA: TGTGCCAGCAGTTTCGAACAGGGTCTCCGCACTGAAGCTTTCTTT. This gives the protein CASSFEQGLRTEAFF.

This chain uses TRBV2 with TRBJ1-4; 8 nucleotides agree with TRBD1. Germline CDR1 reads SNHLY; CDR2 reads FYNNEI. The junction had 7 bases not matched to a gene; V was cut back by 3 bases and J by 7 bases. The CDR3 spans 15 residues. The CDR3 coding sequence is TGTGCCAGCAGTGAGGAAGACAGGGGTAGTGAAAAACTGTTTTTT. Encoded protein: CASSEEDRGSEKLFF.

The genes are TRBV7-9 and TRBJ1-4; TRBD1 aligns across 7 bases. Germline CDR1 SEHNR, CDR2 FQNEAQ (reference sequence). CDR3 length: 13 residues. V lost 10 bases and J lost 6; bases outside the gene matches: 8. CDR3 sequence (DNA): TGTGCCATAAGAGACAGGGCCGATGAAAAACTGTTTTTT. Protein sequence: CAIRDRADEKLFF.

The chain uses TRBV5-1 and TRBJ2-3; TRBD1 matches at 7 bases. With V trimmed by 4 bases and J by 2 bases, 7 bases remained unmatched. Germline CDR1 SGHRS, CDR2 YFSETQ. This CDR3 contains 15 residues. The DNA for the CDR3 is TGCGCCAGCAGCCGTACAGGGGCCCTCACAGATACGCAGTATTTT. Translated: CASSRTGALTDTQYF.

The chain carries TRBV6-5 and TRBJ2-7, with D unclear. The CDR3 sequence is 11 residues long. Germline CDR1 reads MNHEY; CDR2 reads SVGAGI. Trimming took 6 bases from V and 6 from J, leaving 9 bases between them. CDR3 protein: CASRTQAEQYF. The DNA of the CDR3 is TGTGCCAGCAGAACCCAAGCCGAGCAGTACTTC.